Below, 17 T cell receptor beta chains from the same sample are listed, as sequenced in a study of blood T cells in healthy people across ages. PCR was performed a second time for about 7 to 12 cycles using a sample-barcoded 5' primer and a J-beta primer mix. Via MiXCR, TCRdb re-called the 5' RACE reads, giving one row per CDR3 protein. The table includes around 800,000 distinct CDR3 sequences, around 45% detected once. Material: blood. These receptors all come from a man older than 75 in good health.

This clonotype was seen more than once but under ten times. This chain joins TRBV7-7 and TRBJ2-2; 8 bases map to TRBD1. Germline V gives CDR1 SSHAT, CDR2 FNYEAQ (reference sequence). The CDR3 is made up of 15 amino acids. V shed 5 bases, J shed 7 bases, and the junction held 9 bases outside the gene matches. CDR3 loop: CASSIGTGVGGELFF. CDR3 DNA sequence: TGTGCCAGCAGCATAGGGACAGGTGTTGGCGGGGAGCTGTTTTTT.

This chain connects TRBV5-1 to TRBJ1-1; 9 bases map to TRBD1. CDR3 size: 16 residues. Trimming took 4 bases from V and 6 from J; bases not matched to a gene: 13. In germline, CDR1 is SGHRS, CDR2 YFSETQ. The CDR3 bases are TGCGCCAGCAGCAGGCTTCCGGGACAGGGAGTCGCTGAAGCTTTCTTT. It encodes CASSRLPGQGVAEAFF.

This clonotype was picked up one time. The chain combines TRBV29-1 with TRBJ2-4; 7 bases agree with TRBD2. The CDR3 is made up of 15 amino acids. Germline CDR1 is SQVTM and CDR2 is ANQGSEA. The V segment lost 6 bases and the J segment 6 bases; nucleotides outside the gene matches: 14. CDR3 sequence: CSVLREGPFVNIQYF. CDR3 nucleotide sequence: TGCAGCGTACTTAGGGAGGGGCCCTTCGTAAACATTCAGTACTTC.

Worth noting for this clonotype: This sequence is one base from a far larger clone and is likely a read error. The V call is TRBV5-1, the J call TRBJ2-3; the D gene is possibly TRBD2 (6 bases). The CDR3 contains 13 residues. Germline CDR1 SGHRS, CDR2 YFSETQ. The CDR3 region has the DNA TGCGCCAGCAGTTCTACTAGCACAGATAAGCAGTATTTT. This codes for CASSSTSTDKQYF. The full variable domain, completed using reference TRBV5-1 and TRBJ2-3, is KAGVTQTPRYLIKTRGQQVTLSCSPISGHRSVSWYQQTPGQGLQFLFEYFSETQRNKGNFPGRFSGRQFSNSRSEMNVSTLELGDSALYLCASSSTSTDKQYFGPGTRLTVL.

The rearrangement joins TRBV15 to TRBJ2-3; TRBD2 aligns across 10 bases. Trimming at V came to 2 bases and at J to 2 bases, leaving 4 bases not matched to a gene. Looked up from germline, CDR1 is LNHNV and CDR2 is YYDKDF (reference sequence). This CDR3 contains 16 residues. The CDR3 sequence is CATSRSGLAATDTQYF. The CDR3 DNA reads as TGTGCCACCAGCAGATCTGGACTAGCGGCCACAGATACGCAGTATTTT. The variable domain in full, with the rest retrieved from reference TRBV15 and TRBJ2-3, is DAMVIQNPRYQVTQFGKPVTLSCSQTLNHNVMYWYQQKSSQAPKLLFHYYDKDFNNEADTPDNFQSRRPNTSFCFLDIRSPGLGDTAMYLCATSRSGLAATDTQYFGPGTRLTVL.

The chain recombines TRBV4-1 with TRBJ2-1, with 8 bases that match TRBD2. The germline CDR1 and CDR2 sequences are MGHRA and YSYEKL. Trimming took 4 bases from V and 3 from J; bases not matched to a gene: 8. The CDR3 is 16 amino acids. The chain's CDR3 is CASSPLGTRVYNEQFF. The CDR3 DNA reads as TGCGCCAGCAGCCCACTCGGGACTAGGGTCTACAATGAGCAGTTCTTC.

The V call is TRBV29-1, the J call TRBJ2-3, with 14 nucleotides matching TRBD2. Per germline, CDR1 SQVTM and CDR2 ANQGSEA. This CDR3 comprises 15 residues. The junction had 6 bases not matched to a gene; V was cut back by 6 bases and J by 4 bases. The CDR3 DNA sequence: TGCAGCGTGGGGGGGACTAGCGGGAGTTCAGATACGCAGTATTTT. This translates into CSVGGTSGSSDTQYF.

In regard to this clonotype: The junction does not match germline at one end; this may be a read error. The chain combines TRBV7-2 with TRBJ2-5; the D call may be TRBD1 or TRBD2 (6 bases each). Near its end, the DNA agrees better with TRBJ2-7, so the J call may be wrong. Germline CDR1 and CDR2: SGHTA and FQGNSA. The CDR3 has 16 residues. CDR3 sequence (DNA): TGTGCCGGCAGCCTAGGTAATGGGGGGCGCTTCGACGAGCAGTACTTC. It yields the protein CAGSLGNGGRFDEQYF.

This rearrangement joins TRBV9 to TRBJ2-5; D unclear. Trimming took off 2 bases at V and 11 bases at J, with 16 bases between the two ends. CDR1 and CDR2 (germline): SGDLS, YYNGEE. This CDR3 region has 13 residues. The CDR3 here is CASSVQADNEQYF. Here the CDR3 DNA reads TGTGCCAGCAGCGTCCAAGCAGACAATGAGCAGTACTTC.

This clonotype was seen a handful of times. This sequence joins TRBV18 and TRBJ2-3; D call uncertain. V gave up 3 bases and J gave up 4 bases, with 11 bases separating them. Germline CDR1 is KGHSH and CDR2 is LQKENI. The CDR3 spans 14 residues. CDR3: CASSPQYGSDTQYF. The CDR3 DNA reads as TGTGCCAGCTCACCTCAGTATGGGTCAGATACGCAGTATTTT.

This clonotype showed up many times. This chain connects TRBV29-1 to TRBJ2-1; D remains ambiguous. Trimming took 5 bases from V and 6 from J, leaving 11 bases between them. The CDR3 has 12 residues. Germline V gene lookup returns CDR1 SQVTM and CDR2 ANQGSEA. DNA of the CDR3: TGCAGCGTTCGCCCCAACAGCAATGAGCAGTTCTTC. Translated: CSVRPNSNEQFF.

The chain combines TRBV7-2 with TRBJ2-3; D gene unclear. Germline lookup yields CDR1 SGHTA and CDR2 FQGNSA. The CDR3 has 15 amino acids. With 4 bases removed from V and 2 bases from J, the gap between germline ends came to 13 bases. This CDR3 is CASSSVKVTTDTQYF. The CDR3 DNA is TGTGCCAGCAGCTCGGTTAAGGTTACCACAGATACGCAGTATTTT.

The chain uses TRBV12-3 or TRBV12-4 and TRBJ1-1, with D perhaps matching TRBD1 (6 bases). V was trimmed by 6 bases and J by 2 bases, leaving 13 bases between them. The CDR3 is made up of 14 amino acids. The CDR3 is CASRDRQANTEAFF. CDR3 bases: TGTGCCAGCAGAGACAGACAGGCAAACACTGAAGCTTTCTTT.

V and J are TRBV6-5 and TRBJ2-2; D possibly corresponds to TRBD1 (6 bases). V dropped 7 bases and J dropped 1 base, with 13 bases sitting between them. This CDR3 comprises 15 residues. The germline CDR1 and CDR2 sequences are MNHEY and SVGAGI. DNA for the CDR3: TGTGCCAGCAAGAGAACGGGACAGAACACCGGGGAGCTGTTTTTT. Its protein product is CASKRTGQNTGELFF.

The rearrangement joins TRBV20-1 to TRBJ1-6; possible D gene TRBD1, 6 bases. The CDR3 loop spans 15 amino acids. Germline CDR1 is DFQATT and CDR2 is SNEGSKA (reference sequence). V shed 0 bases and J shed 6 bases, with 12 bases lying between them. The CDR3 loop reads CSARDRGATNSPLHF. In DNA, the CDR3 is TGCAGTGCTAGAGATCGGGGGGCTACTAATTCACCCCTCCACTTT.

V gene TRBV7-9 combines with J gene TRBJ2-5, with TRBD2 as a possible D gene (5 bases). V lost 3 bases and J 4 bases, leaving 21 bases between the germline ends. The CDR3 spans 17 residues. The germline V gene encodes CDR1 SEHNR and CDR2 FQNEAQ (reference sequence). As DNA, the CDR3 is TGTGCCAGCAGCTTTGATCGAGGGAGCTTTAACCGAGAGACCCAGTACTTC. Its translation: CASSFDRGSFNRETQYF.

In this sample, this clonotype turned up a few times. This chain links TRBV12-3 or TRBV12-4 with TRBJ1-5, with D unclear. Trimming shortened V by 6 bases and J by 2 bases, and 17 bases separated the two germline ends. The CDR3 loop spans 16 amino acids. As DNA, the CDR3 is TGTGCCAGCAGCCCCGACGGGTGGAACGGCAATCAGCCCCAGCATTTT. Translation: CASSPDGWNGNQPQHF.